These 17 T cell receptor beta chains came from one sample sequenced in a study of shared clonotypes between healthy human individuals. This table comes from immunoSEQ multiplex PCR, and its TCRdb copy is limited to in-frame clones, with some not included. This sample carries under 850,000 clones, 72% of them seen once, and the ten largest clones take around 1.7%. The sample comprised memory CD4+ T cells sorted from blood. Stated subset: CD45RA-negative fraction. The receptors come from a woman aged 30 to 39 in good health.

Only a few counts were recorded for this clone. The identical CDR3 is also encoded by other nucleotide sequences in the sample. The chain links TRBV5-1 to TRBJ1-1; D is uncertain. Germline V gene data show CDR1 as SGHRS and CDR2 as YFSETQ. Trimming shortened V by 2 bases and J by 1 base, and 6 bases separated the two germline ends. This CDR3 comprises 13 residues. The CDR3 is CASSLWGNTEAFF. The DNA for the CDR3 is TGCGCCAGCAGCTTATGGGGGAACACTGAAGCTTTCTTT.

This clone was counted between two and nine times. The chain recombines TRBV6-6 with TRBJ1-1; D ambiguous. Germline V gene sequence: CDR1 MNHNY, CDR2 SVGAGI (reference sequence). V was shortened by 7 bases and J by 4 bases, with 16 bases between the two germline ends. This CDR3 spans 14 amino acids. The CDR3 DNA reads TGTGCCAGCATCGGATTGATAGGGAGCACTGAAGCTTTCTTT. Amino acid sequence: CASIGLIGSTEAFF.

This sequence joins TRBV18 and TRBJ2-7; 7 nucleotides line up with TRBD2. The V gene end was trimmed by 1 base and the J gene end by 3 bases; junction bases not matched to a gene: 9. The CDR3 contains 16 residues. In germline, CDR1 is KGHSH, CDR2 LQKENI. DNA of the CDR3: TGTGCCAGCTCACCACGGGGAGGGCAAGGGTACTACGAGCAGTACTTC. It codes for CASSPRGGQGYYEQYF.

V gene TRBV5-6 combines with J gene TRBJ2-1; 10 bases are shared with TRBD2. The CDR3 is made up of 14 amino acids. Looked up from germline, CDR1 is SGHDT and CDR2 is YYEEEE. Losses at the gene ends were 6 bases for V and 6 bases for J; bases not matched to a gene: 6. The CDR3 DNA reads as TGTGCCAGCACCCCATCTAGCGGGAGCAATGAGCAGTTCTTC. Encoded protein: CASTPSSGSNEQFF.

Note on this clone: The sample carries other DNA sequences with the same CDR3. The CDR3: CASSLGGGEKLFF. Written as DNA, the CDR3 is TGCGCCAGCAGCTTGGGAGGGGGTGAAAAACTGTTTTTT. The chain combines TRBV5-1 with TRBJ1-4; D is perhaps TRBD1 (6 bases). The CDR3 consists of 13 residues. The V end was cut by 0 bases, the J end by 7 bases, with 7 bases between. CDR1 and CDR2 from the germline V gene are SGHRS and YFSETQ.

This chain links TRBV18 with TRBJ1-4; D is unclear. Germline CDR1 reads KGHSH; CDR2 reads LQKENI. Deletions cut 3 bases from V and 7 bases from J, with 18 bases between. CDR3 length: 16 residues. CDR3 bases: TGTGCCAGCTCACCCGGGTCCGACTTTATAGGTGAAAAACTGTTTTTT. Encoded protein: CASSPGSDFIGEKLFF.

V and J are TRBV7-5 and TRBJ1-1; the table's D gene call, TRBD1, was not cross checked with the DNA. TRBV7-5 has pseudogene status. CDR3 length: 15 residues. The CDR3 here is CVRSTRGQVNTEAFF. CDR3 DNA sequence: TGTGTCAGAAGCACCCGGGGACAAGTGAACACTGAAGCTTTCTTT.

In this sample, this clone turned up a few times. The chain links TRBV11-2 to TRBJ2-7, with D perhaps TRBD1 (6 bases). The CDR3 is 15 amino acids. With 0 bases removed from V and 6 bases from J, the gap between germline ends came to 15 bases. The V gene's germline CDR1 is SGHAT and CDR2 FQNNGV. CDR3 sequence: CASSLEGYRVGEQYF. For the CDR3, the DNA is TGTGCCAGCAGCTTAGAAGGGTACAGGGTGGGCGAGCAGTACTTC.

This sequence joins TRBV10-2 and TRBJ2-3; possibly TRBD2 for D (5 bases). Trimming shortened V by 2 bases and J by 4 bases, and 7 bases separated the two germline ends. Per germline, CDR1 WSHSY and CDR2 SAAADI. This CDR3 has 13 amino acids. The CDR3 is CASSEMGADTQYF. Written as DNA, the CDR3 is TGCGCCAGCAGTGAGATGGGAGCAGATACGCAGTATTTT.

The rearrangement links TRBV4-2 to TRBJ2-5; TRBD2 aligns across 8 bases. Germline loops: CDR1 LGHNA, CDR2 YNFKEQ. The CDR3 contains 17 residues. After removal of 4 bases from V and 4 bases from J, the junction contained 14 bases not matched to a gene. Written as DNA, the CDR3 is TGTGCCAGCAGCCTAGCGGGACTAACAACCCAGTCAGAGACCCAGTACTTC. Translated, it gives CASSLAGLTTQSETQYF.

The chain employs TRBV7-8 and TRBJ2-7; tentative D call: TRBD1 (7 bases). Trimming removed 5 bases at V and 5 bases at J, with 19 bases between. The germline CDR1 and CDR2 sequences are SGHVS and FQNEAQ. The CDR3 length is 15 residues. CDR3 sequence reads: CASSRRDSSSDEQYF. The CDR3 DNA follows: TGTGCCAGCAGCCGGCGGGACAGTTCTTCGGACGAGCAGTACTTC.

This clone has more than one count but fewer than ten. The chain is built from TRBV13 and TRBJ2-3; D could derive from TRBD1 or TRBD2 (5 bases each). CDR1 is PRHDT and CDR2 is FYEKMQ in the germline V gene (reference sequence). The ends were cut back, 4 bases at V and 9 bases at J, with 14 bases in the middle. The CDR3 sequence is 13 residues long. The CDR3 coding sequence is TGTGCCAGCAGCTCCCGGGACCTTAAAACGCAGTATTTT. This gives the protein CASSSRDLKTQYF. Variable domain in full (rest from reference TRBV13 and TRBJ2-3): AAGVIQSPRHLIKEKRETATLKCYPIPRHDTVYWYQQGPGQDPQFLISFYEKMQSDKGSIPDRFSAQQFSDYHSELNMSSLELGDSALYFCASSSRDLKTQYFGPGTRLTVL.

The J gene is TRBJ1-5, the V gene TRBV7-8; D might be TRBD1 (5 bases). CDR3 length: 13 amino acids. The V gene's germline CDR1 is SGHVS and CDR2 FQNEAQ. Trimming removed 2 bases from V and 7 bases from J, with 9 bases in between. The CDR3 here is CASSLLGEQPQHF. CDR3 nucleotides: TGTGCCAGCAGCTTATTGGGGGAACAGCCCCAGCATTTT.

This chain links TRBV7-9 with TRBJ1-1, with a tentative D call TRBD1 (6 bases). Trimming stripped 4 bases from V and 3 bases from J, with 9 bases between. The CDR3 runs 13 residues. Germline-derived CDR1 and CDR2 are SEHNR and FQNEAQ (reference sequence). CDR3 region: CASSSRQDTEAFF. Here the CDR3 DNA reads TGTGCCAGCAGCTCAAGACAGGACACTGAAGCTTTCTTT.

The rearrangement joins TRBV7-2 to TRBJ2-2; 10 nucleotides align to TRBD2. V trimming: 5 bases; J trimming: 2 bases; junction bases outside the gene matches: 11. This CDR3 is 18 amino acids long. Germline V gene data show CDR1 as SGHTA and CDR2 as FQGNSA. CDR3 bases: TGTGCCAGCAGCAGTCGAATTCTAGCGGGAGTTAACACCGGGGAGCTGTTTTTT. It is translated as CASSSRILAGVNTGELFF.

The CDR3 DNA follows: TGTGCCAGCATTGAGGGGGCGGAGGAGACCCAGTACTTC. Protein: CASIEGAEETQYF. The chain links TRBV28 to TRBJ2-5, with 7 bases lining up with TRBD1. V was pared by 7 bases and J by 5 bases, with 7 bases of the junction left unmatched. The germline CDR1 and CDR2 sequences are MDHEN and SYDVKM. This CDR3 spans 13 amino acids.

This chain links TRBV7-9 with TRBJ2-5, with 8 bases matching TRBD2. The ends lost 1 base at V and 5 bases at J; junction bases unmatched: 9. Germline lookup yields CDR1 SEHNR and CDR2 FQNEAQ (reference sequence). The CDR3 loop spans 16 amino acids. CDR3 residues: CASSLDLAGGWETQYF. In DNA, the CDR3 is TGTGCCAGCAGCTTAGACTTGGCGGGAGGTTGGGAGACCCAGTACTTC.